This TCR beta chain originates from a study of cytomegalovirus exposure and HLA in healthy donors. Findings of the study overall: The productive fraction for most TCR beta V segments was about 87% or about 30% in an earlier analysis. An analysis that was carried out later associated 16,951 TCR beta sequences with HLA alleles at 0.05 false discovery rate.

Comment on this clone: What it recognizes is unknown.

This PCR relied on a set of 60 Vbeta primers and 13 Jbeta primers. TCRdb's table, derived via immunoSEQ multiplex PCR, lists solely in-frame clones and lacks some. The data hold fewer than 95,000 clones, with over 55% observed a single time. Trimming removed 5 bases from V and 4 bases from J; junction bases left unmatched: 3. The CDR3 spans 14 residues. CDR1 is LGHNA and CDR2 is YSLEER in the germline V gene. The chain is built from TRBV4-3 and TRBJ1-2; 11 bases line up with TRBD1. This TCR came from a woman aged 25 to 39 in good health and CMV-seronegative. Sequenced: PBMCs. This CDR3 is CASSYGTGGYGYTF. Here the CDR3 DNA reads TGCGCCAGCAGCTACGGGACAGGGGGCTATGGCTACACCTTC.